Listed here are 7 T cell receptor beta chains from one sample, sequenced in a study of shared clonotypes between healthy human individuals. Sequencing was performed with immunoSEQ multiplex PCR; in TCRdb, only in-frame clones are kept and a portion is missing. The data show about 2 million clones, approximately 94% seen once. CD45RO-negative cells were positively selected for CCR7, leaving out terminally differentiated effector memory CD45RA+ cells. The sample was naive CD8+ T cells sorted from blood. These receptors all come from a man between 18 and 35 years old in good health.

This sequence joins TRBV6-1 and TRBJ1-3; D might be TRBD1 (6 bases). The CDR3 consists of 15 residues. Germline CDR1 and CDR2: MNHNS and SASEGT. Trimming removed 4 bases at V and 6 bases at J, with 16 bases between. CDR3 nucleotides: TGTGCCAGCAGTGGAAGACAGGTTGCGGAAAACACCATATATTTT. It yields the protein CASSGRQVAENTIYF.

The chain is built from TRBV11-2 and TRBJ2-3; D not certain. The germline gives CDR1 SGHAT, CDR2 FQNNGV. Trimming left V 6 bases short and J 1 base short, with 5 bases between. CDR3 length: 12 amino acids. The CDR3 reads CASSFRTDTQYF. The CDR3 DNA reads TGTGCCAGCAGTTTCCGCACAGATACGCAGTATTTT. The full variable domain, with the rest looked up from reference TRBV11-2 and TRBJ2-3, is EAGVAQSPRYKIIEKRQSVAFWCNPISGHATLYWYQQILGQGPKLLIQFQNNGVVDDSQLPKDRFSAERLKGVDSTLKIQPAKLEDSAVYLCASSFRTDTQYFGPGTRLTVL.

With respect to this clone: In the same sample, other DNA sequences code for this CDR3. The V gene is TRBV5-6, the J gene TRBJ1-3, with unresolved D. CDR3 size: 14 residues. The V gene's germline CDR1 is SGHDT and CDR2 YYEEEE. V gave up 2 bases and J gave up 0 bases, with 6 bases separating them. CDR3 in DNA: TGTGCCAGCAGCTTTGGAAACTCTGGAAACACCATATATTTT. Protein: CASSFGNSGNTIYF.

The chain's CDR3 is CASSLVGTGTNYGYTF. CDR3 bases: TGTGCCAGCAGTTTGGTAGGGACAGGGACTAACTATGGCTACACCTTC. The V and J genes are TRBV27 and TRBJ1-2, with 9 bases matching TRBD1. From germline, CDR1 is MNHEY and CDR2 SMNVEV (reference sequence). The CDR3 is made up of 16 amino acids. V was pared by 3 bases and J by 0 bases, with 5 bases of the junction left unmatched.

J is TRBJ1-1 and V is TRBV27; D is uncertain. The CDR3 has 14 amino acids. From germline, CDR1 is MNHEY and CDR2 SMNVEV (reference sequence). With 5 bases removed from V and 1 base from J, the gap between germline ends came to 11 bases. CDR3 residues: CASSPFTANTEAFF. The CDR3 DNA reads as TGTGCCAGCAGTCCTTTTACCGCGAACACTGAAGCTTTCTTT.

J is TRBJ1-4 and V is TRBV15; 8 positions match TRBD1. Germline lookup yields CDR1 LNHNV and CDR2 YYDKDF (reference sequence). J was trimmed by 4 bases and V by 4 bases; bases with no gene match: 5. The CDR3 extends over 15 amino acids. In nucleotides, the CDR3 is TGTGCCACCAGCACTCCCGACAGGGGTAATGAAAAACTGTTTTTT. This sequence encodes CATSTPDRGNEKLFF.

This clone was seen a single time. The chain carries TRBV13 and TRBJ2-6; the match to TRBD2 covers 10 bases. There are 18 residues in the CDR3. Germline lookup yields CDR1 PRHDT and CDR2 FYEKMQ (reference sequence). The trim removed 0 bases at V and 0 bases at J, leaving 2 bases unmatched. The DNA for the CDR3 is TGTGCCAGCAGCTTAGGGGGACTAGCGACCTCTGGGGCCAACGTCCTGACTTTC. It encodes CASSLGGLATSGANVLTF.